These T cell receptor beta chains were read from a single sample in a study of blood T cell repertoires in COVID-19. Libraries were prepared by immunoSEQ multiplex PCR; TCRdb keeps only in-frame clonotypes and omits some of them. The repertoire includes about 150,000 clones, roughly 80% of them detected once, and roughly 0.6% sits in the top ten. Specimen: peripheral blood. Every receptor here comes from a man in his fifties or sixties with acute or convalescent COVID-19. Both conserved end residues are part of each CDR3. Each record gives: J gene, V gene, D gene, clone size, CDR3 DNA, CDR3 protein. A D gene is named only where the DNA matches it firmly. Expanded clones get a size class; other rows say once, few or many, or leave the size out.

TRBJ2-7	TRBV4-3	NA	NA	TGCGCCAGCAGCCAGTCACCAGGGACCTACGAGCAGTACTTC	CASSQSPGTYEQYF
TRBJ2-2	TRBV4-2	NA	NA	TGTGCCAGCAGCCAAGTAGGTACAGCGAACACCGGGGAGCTGTTTTTT	CASSQVGTANTGELFF
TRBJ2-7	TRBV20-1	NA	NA	TGCAGTGCCATTGACAACTACGAGCAGTACTTC	CSAIDNYEQYF
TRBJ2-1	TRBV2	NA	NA	TGTGCCAGCAGTCAAGGACAGTTCTACAATGAGCAGTTCTTC	CASSQGQFYNEQFF
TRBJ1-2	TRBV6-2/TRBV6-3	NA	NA	TGTGCCAGCAGTTACAGTGTGGCCAACTATGGCTACACCTTC	CASSYSVANYGYTF
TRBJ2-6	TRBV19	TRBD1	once	TGTGCCAGTAGCGACAGGGGGCCTGGGGCCAACGTCCTGACTTTC	CASSDRGPGANVLTF
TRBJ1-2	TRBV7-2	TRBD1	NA	TGTGCCAGCACCGAATCGACAGGGAACTATGGCTACACCTTC	CASTESTGNYGYTF
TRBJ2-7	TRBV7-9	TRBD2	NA	TGTGCCAGCAGCCCGGTGGCTAGCGGTTCCTACGAGCAGTACTTC	CASSPVASGSYEQYF
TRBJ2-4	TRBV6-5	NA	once	TGTGCCAGCAGTTACGGGGGGGCCAAAAACATTCAGTACTTC	CASSYGGAKNIQYF
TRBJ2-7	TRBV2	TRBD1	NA	TGTGCCAGCAGTGAAGCCTTGGCAGGGGGCTACGAGCAGTACTTC	CASSEALAGGYEQYF
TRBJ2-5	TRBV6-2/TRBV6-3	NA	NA	TGTGCCAGCAGCCTCGAAAGGGGGGGGGCCTCGGAGACCCAGTACTTC	CASSLERGGASETQYF
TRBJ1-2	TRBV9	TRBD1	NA	TGTGCCAGCAGCGATGGACAGGGGGGAAACTATGGCTACACCTTC	CASSDGQGGNYGYTF
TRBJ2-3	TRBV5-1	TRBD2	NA	TGCGCCAGCAGCGGTGGGACTAGAACAGATACGCAGTATTTT	CASSGGTRTDTQYF
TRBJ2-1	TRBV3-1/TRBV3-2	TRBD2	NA	TGTGCCAGCAGCCAAGGCACTCTGCGGACTAGCGACTCCTACAATGAGCAGTTCTTC	CASSQGTLRTSDSYNEQFF
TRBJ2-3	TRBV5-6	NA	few	TGTGCCAGCACCCTGAGCCAGGTTCGCACTAGCACAGATACGCAGTATTTT	CASTLSQVRTSTDTQYF
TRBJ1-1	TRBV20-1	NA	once	TGCAGTGCTAGGAGGGACACTGAAGCTTTCTTT	CSARRDTEAFF
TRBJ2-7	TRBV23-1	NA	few	TGCGCCAGCAGGCAGTCTTTCGAGCAGTACTTC	CASRQSFEQYF
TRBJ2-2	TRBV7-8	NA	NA	TGTGCCAGCCTGAGGATGGCCGGGGAGCTGTTTTTT	CASLRMAGELFF
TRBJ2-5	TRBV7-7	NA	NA	TGTGCTCTAGGAAGGGCTCCGGGGGAGACCCAGTACTTC	CALGRAPGETQYF
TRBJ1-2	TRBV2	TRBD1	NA	TGTGCCAGCAGTTGGGACAGAAACTATGGCTACACCTTC	CASSWDRNYGYTF
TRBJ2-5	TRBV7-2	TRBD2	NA	TGTGCCAGCAGCCAGACTGGCGGGGGTTCCCAAGAGACCCAGTACTTC	CASSQTGGGSQETQYF
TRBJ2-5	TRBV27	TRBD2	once	TGTGCCAGCAGTTTAGCTAGCGGGAGGGCCGTTGAGACCCAGTACTTC	CASSLASGRAVETQYF
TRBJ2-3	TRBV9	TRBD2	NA	TGTGCCAGCAGTAGCGGGAGGGCCACGGATACGCAGTATTTT	CASSSGRATDTQYF
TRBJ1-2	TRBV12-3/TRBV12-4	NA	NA	TGTGCCAGCAGCTTAGGAGCTAACTATGGCTACACCTTC	CASSLGANYGYTF
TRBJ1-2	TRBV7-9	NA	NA	TGTGCCAGCAGCCGTATTAACTATGGCTACACCTTC	CASSRINYGYTF
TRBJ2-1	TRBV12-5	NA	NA	TGTGCTAGTGCCCCGGGACTGGACTACAATGAGCAGTTCTTC	CASAPGLDYNEQFF
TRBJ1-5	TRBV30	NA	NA	TGTGCCTGGAGTGTAGGGGGGGGCAATCAGCCCCAGCATTTT	CAWSVGGGNQPQHF
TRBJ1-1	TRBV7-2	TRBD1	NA	TGTGCCAGCAGCCCAGGACAGGGGGCGTCGCGCGCTTTCTTT	CASSPGQGASRAFF
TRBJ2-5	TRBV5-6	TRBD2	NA	TGTGCCAGCAGCTTGGTTGGCGGGGGGGCCCGGGAGACCCAGTACTTC	CASSLVGGGARETQYF
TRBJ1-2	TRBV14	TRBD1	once	TGTGCCAGCAGCCAATTTCAGGGGGCGCGAGGCTACACCTTC	CASSQFQGARGYTF
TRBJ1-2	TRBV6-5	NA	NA	TGTGGGGCGGGCGCCTCTAACTATGGCTACACCTTC	CGAGASNYGYTF
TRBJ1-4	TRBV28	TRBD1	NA	TGTGCCAGCAGAGTGGGGGGACAGGGGTGGGAAAAACTGTTTTTT	CASRVGGQGWEKLFF
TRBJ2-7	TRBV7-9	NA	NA	TGTGCCAGCAGCCGAGACAGAACCTCCTACGAGCAGTACTTC	CASSRDRTSYEQYF
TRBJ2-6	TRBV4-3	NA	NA	TGCGCCAGCAGCCAAGAGGCGGGACCAGCGGTCCTGACTTTC	CASSQEAGPAVLTF
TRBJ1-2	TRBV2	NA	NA	TGTGCCAGCAGTGGGACATCTGGACATGGCTACACCTTC	CASSGTSGHGYTF
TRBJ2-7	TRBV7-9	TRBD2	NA	TGTGCCAGCAGCTTAGGGATAGCGGGGCCAAGCTCCTACGAGCAGTACTTC	CASSLGIAGPSSYEQYF
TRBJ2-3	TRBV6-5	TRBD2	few	TGTGCCAGCAGTATGACTAGCGACGGTGCGAATACGCAGTATTTT	CASSMTSDGANTQYF
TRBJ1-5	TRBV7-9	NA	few	TGTGCCAGCAGCTTAGAGTACGGGGGGTTACGACCTCAGCCCCAGCATTTT	CASSLEYGGLRPQPQHF
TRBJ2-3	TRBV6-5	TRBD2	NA	TGTGCCAGCGAGCGGGGGGGGAGCACAGATACGCAGTATTTT	CASERGGSTDTQYF
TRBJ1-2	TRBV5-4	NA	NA	TGTGCCAGCAGCTTGCTGGGAGACTATGGCTACACCTTC	CASSLLGDYGYTF
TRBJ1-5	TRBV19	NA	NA	TGTGCCAGTAGTATAGGCGGGCAGACTAATCAGCCCCAGCATTTT	CASSIGGQTNQPQHF
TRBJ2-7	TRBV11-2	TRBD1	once	TGTGCCAGCAGCTTGGAACAGGGGGCCGAGCAGTACTTC	CASSLEQGAEQYF
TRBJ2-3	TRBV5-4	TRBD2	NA	TGTGCCAGCAGCTCGCCGAAGCGGGAGGGGACAGATACGCAGTATTTT	CASSSPKREGTDTQYF
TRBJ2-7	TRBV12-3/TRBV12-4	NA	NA	TGTGCCAGCAGCTCTACCTACTCCTACGAGCAGTACTTC	CASSSTYSYEQYF
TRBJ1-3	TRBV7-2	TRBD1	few	TGTGCCAGCAGCTCCCGAGTCACCACAGGGGCTGGAAACACCATATATTTT	CASSSRVTTGAGNTIYF
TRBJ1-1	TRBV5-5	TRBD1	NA	TGTGCCAGCAGCTATTATAACAGGGGGGATGATTTCTTT	CASSYYNRGDDFF
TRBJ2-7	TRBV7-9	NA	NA	TGTGCCAGCACCTTCGGGGTAAATCGGGAGCAGTACTTC	CASTFGVNREQYF
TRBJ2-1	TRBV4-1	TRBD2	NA	TGCGCCAGCAGCCAAGACCCGACCGGGACTAGCCAGTTCTTC	CASSQDPTGTSQFF
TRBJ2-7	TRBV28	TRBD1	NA	TGTGCCAGCAGCCGAACAGGGGGCGATCCCGACGAGCAGTACTTC	CASSRTGGDPDEQYF
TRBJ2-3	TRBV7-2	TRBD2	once	TGTGCCAGCAGCTCCGGACTAGCGGGGGGCACAGATACGCAGTATTTT	CASSSGLAGGTDTQYF
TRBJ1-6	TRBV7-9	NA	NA	TGTGCCAGCAGCTTAGACGCGGATACCAATTCACCCCTCCACTTT	CASSLDADTNSPLHF